A single T cell receptor beta chain is shown here with its context. Per the original data handling: Nucleated cell number was recorded as an estimate derived from reference gene primer amplification. Sequencing was performed with immunoSEQ multiplex PCR; in TCRdb, only in-frame clones are kept and a portion is missing. For V, J and clone size, that table is used; D and trimming come from the DNA. There are 390,000 or so clones in the sample; 90% occur only once, and approximately 7% lies in the top ten. The sample belongs to a study of blood T cell repertoires in COVID-19. Overall study: Spain, Italy and the United States supplied samples that represented acute and convalescent COVID-19. T cells, B-cell-depleted T cells, or PBMCs supplied cDNA or gDNA.

V was cut by 3 bases and J by 3 bases, with 11 bases left in between. The CDR3 runs to 15 residues. Germline CDR1 reads MNHEY; CDR2 reads SMNVEV (reference sequence). This TCR came from a man younger than 35 with active or convalescent COVID-19. Input material: peripheral blood. The V and J genes are TRBV27 and TRBJ1-4; D gene uncertain. CDR3 loop: CASSFTWPPNEKLFF. In DNA form, the CDR3 reads TGTGCCAGCAGTTTTACCTGGCCCCCTAATGAAAAACTGTTTTTT.